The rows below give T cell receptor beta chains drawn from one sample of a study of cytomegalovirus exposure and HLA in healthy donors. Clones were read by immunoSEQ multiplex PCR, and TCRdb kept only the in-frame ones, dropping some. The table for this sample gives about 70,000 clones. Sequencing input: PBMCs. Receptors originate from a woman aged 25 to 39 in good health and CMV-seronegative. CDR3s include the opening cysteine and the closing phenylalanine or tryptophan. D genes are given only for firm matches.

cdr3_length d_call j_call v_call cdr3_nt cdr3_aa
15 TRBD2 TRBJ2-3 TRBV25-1 TGTGCCAGCAGTAGGGCTAGCGGGAGTCAAGATACGCAGTATTTT CASSRASGSQDTQYF
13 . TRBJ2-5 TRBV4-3 TGCGCCAGCAGCCAAGTCAGGCAGGAGACCCAGTACTTC CASSQVRQETQYF
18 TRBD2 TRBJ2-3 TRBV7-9 TGTGCCAGCAGATCAGAAAAGGGACTAGCGGGAGTTTCAGATACGCAGTATTTT CASRSEKGLAGVSDTQYF
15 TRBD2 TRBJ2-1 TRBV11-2 TGTGCCAGCAGCTTAGGAGCGGGGGGGGCTAATGAGCAGTTCTTC CASSLGAGGANEQFF
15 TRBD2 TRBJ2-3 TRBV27 TGTGCCAGCACCCTAGCGGGGGCCCCGGGAGATACGCAGTATTTT CASTLAGAPGDTQYF
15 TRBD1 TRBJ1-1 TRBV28 TGTGCCAGCAGTTTAGTGGCGACAGGGGCCACTGAAGCTTTCTTT CASSLVATGATEAFF
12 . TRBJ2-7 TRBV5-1 TGCGCCAGCAGTCGGAGGGGCGACGAGCAGTACTTC CASSRRGDEQYF
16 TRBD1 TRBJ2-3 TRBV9 TGTGCCAGCAGCGCCTACCGGACAGGGGATTTAGATACGCAGTATTTT CASSAYRTGDLDTQYF
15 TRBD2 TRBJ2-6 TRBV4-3 TGCGCCAGCAGCCAAGGAAGCGGGGCAACCAACGTCCTGACTTTC CASSQGSGATNVLTF
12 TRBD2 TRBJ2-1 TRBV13 TGTGCCAGCAGTTTGACTAGCAGTGAGCAGTTCTTC CASSLTSSEQFF
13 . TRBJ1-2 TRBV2 TGTGCCAGCAGCTCCACAGGAATCTATGGCTACACCTTC CASSSTGIYGYTF
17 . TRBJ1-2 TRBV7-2 TGTGCCAGCAGCTTAGTCCAGGGCGGGGGAATTGGCTATGGCTACACCTTC CASSLVQGGGIGYGYTF
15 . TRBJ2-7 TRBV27 TGTGCCAGCAGTTTCAGGGGTAGTTTGACTGGAGAGCAGTACTTC CASSFRGSLTGEQYF
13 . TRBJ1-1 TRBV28 TGTGCCAGCAGTTTTGCCGGGGGGCCGGTAGCTTTCTTT CASSFAGGPVAFF
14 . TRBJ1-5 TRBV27 TGTGCCAGCAGCTGGACTGGGAACAATCAGCCCCAGCATTTT CASSWTGNNQPQHF
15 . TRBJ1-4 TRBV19 TGTGCCAGTAGTTCTCAGGGAGGACGGAATGAAAAACTGTTTTTT CASSSQGGRNEKLFF
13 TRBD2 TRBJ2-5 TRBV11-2 TGTGCCAGCAGCCCGACTAGCGGGGAGACCCAGTACTTC CASSPTSGETQYF
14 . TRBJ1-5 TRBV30 TGTGCCTGGGGTTCTGGGGGGACGAATCAGCCCCAGCATTTT CAWGSGGTNQPQHF
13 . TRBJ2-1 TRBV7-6 TGTGCCAGCAGCCGAATGACGGGGGATGAGCAGTTCTTC CASSRMTGDEQFF
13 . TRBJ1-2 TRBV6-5 TGTGCCAGCAGTTACGCGGCAGTCTATGGCTACACCTTC CASSYAAVYGYTF
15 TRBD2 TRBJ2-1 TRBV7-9 TGTGCCAGCAGCTGGACTAGCGGGGGATACAATGAGCAGTTCTTC CASSWTSGGYNEQFF
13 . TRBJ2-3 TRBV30 TGTGCCTGGAGTGTGGGGGCGAAAGATACGCAGTATTTT CAWSVGAKDTQYF